This T cell receptor beta chain was sequenced during a study of cytomegalovirus exposure and HLA in healthy donors. Turning to this clone: Its antigen remains unidentified.

Vbeta (60) and Jbeta (13) primers were used in the PCR. Produced via immunoSEQ multiplex PCR; TCRdb's table is partial and in-frame only. The sample contains under 150,000 clones, 60% to 85% of which appear only once. Broader study findings: Rare sequences made up most TCRs, while some public TCRs were found in many donors. Being productive about 87% or about 30% of the time was typical of most TCR beta V segments in an earlier analysis. Follow-up analysis found HLA locus-dependent TCR association rates, highest for DRB1 and lowest for HLA-C. Accurate HLA-A and HLA-B prediction from TCR beta sequences was reported for most subjects.

Germline CDR1 and CDR2: SQVTM and ANQGSEA. The V end lost 6 bases, the J end lost 5 bases, and 17 bases lay between the germline ends. The length of the CDR3 is 14 residues. The genes are TRBV29-1 and TRBJ2-1, with D unclear. This clonotype was obtained from a woman aged 40 to 55 in good health and CMV-seropositive. The specimen was PBMCs. The DNA of the CDR3 is TGCAGCGTCAATGCCCAGTTCTTTAACAATGAGCAGTTCTTC. Protein product: CSVNAQFFNNEQFF.